Sequencing of this T cell receptor beta chain was carried out in a study of blood T cell repertoires in COVID-19. Study background: Spain, Italy and the United States supplied samples that represented acute and convalescent COVID-19. Sources were T cells, B-cell-depleted T cells, or PBMCs; the material itself was cDNA or gDNA.

CDR3 size: 12 residues. Germline assignment: CDR1 LNHDA and CDR2 SQIVND (reference sequence). The V gene lost 1 base and the J gene lost 8 bases, with 8 bases spanning the gap. TCRdb keeps only in-frame clones here, not all; method: immunoSEQ multiplex PCR. The sample holds a few hundred thousand clones, about four fifths seen once. Sequenced input: PBMCs or T cells enriched from blood (not recorded which). This receptor was identified in a woman between 45 and 65 years old who had recovered from COVID-19. The rearrangement uses TRBV19 and TRBJ1-1, with no clear D. The chain's CDR3 is CASSIVGKEAFF. The DNA of the CDR3 is TGTGCCAGTAGTATAGTGGGCAAGGAAGCTTTCTTT. The full variable domain, its missing parts supplied by reference TRBV19 and TRBJ1-1, is DGGITQSPKYLFRKEGQNVTLSCEQNLNHDAMYWYRQDPGQGLRLIYYSQIVNDFQKGDIAEGYSVSREKKESFPLTVTSAQKNPTAFYLCASSIVGKEAFFGQGTRLTVV.